The sequence of this T cell receptor beta chain was determined in a study of blood T cell repertoires in COVID-19. About the research overall: Acute and convalescent COVID-19 specimens originated in the United States, Italy and Spain. The cDNA or gDNA used as material had been derived from T cells, B-cell-depleted T cells, or PBMCs.

Under the authors' procedure: It was from reference gene primer amplification that nucleated cell counts were estimated. Sequencing was performed with immunoSEQ multiplex PCR; in TCRdb, only in-frame clones are kept and a portion is missing. D and trimming were read from the DNA, whereas the V and J calls and clone size are those reported in that table. The sample has about 40,000 clones, roughly 80% seen once. The sequenced material came from peripheral blood. This receptor was identified in a man older than 75 with active or convalescent COVID-19.

Here the CDR3 reads CASSPGLVQYNEQFF. The DNA of the CDR3 is TGTGCCAGCTCACCAGGACTAGTGCAATACAATGAGCAGTTCTTC. V is TRBV18 and J is TRBJ2-1; TRBD2 agrees at 7 bases. Trimming removed 2 bases from V and 4 bases from J; junction bases left unmatched: 5. The CDR3 length is 15 residues. Germline CDR1 reads KGHSH; CDR2 reads LQKENI.